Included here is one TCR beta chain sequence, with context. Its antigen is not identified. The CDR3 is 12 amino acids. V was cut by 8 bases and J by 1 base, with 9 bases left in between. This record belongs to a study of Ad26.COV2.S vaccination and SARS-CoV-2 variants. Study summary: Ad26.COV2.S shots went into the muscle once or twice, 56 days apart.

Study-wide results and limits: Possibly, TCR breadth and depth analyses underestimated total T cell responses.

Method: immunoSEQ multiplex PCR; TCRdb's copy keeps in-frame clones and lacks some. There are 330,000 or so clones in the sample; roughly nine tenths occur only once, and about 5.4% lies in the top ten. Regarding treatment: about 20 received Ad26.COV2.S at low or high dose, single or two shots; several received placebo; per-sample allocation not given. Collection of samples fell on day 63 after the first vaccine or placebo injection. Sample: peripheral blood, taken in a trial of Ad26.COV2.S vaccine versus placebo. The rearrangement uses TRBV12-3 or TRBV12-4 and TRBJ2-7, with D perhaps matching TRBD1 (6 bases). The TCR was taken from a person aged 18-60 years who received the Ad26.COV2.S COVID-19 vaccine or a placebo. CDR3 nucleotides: TGTGCCAGCCGCGGACAGTCCTACGAGCAGTACTTC. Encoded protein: CASRGQSYEQYF.